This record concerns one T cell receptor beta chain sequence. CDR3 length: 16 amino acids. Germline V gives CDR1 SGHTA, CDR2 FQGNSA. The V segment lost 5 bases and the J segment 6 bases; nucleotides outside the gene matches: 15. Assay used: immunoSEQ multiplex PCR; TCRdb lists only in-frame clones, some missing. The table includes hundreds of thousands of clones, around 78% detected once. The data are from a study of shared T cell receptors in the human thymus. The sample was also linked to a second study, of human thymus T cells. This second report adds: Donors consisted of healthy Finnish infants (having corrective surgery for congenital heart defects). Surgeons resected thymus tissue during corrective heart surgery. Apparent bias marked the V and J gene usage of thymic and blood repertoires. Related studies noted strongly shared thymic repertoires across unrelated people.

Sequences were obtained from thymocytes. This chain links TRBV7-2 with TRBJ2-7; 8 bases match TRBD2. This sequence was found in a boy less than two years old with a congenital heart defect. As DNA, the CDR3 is TGTGCCAGCAGCCGGTCGCCAGCGGGAGTGGGGTCCGAGCAGTACTTC. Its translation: CASSRSPAGVGSEQYF. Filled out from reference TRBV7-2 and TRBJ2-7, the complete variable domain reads GAGVSQSPSNKVTEKGKDVELRCDPISGHTALYWYRQSLGQGLEFLIYFQGNSAPDKSGLPSDRFSAERTGGSVSTLTIQRTQQEDSAVYLCASSRSPAGVGSEQYFGPGTRLTVT.